This TCR beta chain was documented in a study of T cell repertoires in cytomegalovirus infection. TCRdb used MiXCR to reprocess the reads, holding one entry per CDR3 protein. In the table there are roughly 120,000 distinct CDR3 sequences, approximately 28% of which are singletons. Germline CDR1 is MNHEY and CDR2 is SVGAGI. The CDR3 is 13 residues long. Trimming cost V 6 bases and J 1 base, with 9 bases left between them. In the case of this clonotype: Its antigen is not known.

Study-wide points: In two of eight donors, the top clonotype was HLA-C-restricted CMV-specific.

The sequence derives from a human donor in good health (CMV status not recorded). Some clones in this sample may be carry-over from other donors' samples. The chain is built from TRBV6-5 and TRBJ1-1; TRBD1 might be the D (6 bases). Sequenced here: CD8+ T cells from cultured PBMCs, sampled from culture after CMV antigen stimulation. CDR3 region: CASSMTGNTEAFF. CDR3 DNA: TGTGCCAGCAGCATGACAGGGAACACTGAAGCTTTCTTT.